The 2 T cell receptor beta chains below all came from one sample that was sequenced in a study of T cells in localized non-small cell lung cancer. TCRdb keeps only in-frame clones here, not all; method: immunoSEQ multiplex PCR. The sample has about 48,000 clones; 70% to 85% are singletons. The source material was peripheral blood, sampled before any cancer treatment. Source of these receptors: a man aged 40 to 69 with stage I squamous cell lung carcinoma.

V and J are TRBV28 and TRBJ2-7; D unresolved. Germline V gene data show CDR1 as MDHEN and CDR2 as SYDVKM. The CDR3 is 14 amino acids. The V end was cut by 6 bases, the J end by 3 bases, with 15 bases between. This CDR3 is CASSRTENGYEQYF. CDR3 nucleotides: TGTGCCAGCAGCAGGACGGAGAATGGCTACGAGCAGTACTTC.

This clone has just one count. The genes are TRBV29-1 and TRBJ1-1; D is unresolved. V lost 6 bases, J lost 5 bases, and 13 bases lay in between. From germline, CDR1 is SQVTM and CDR2 ANQGSEA. CDR3 length: 12 amino acids. CDR3 nucleotides: TGCAGCGTCGGTTTTTTGGATACTGAAGCTTTCTTT. Encoded protein: CSVGFLDTEAFF.